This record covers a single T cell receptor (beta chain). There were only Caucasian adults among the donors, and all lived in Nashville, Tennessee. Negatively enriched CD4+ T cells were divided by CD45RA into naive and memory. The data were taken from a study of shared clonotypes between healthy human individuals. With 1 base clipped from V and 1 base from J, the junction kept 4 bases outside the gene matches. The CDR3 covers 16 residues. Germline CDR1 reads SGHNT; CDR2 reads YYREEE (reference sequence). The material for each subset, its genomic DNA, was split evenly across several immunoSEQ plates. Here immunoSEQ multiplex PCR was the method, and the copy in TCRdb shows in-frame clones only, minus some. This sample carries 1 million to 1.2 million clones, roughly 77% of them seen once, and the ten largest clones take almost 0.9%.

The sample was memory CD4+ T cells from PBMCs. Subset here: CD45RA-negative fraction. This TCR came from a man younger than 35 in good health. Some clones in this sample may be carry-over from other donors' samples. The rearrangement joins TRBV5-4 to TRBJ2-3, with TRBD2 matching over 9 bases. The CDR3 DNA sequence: TGTGCCAGCAGCTTGAAACTAGCGGGCGGCACAGATACGCAGTATTTT. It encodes CASSLKLAGGTDTQYF.